Listed below are T cell receptor beta chains from one sample, sequenced in a study of blood T cell repertoires in COVID-19. TCRdb keeps only in-frame clones here, not all; method: immunoSEQ multiplex PCR. The data hold more than 150,000 clones, with around 90% observed a single time. The sequencing sample was made of peripheral blood. These receptors all stem from a man aged 50-60 years with acute or convalescent COVID-19. CDR3s include the opening cysteine and the closing phenylalanine or tryptophan. The D gene is left open where the match is weak. The size field is filled for only some rows; it gives once, few, many or a size class.

J gene	V gene	clone size	D gene	CDR3 protein
TRBJ2-3	TRBV6-2/TRBV6-3	NA	TRBD1	CASSYSDRDTDTQYF
TRBJ2-7	TRBV7-8	NA	NA	CASSRGTSSYEQYF
TRBJ2-2	TRBV5-4	NA	TRBD2	CASSLGLAGNTGELFF
TRBJ2-5	TRBV7-9	NA	TRBD2	CASETSGEETQYF
TRBJ1-3	TRBV9	NA	TRBD1	CASSLGGTGQGYSGNTIYF
TRBJ2-2	TRBV9	NA	NA	CASSVATSTGELFF
TRBJ2-3	TRBV15	once	NA	CATSRAQGPDTQYF
TRBJ2-7	TRBV5-1	NA	NA	CASSALGGEQYF
TRBJ1-1	TRBV10-1	NA	NA	CASSLGLNTEAFF
TRBJ1-1	TRBV18	NA	NA	CASSPNRDTEAFF
TRBJ1-6	TRBV5-1	NA	NA	CASSLNGANSPLHF
TRBJ2-1	TRBV25-1	NA	TRBD2	CASSEPAGEQFF
TRBJ1-3	TRBV9	NA	NA	CASSVSVRVRSGNTIYF
TRBJ2-3	TRBV18	NA	NA	CASSPPQERLYF
TRBJ1-2	TRBV4-1	NA	TRBD1	CASSPGQKYGYTF
TRBJ2-7	TRBV6-5	NA	TRBD2	CASSYSTSGRYEQYF
TRBJ1-6	TRBV3-1/TRBV3-2	NA	TRBD1	CASSLHIRQGASSSPLHF
TRBJ2-3	TRBV6-6	NA	TRBD2	CASSYSGLAGTDTQYF
TRBJ2-3	TRBV5-4	NA	TRBD1	CASSSDRAPDTQYF
TRBJ1-6	TRBV19	NA	NA	CASSIQAGGSYNSPLHF
TRBJ1-1	TRBV6-2/TRBV6-3	NA	TRBD1	CASSYAGTGLMNTEAFF
TRBJ2-1	TRBV5-5	NA	TRBD2	CASGPRESYNEQFF
TRBJ1-2	TRBV7-9	NA	NA	CASSSRGGDGYTF
TRBJ2-3	TRBV10-3	NA	NA	CAISESFQGGTRHTDTQYF
TRBJ1-6	TRBV10-3	NA	TRBD1	CAISGQGANSPLHF
TRBJ2-5	TRBV19	NA	NA	CASSNLAQETQYF
TRBJ2-1	TRBV7-2	NA	TRBD2	CASSTQGAGAPYNEQFF
TRBJ1-1	TRBV7-9	NA	TRBD1	CASSLGQGPNTEAFF
TRBJ2-7	TRBV12-3/TRBV12-4	NA	TRBD1	CASSLRQGYEQYF
TRBJ2-5	TRBV6-6	NA	NA	CASSQDPGETQYF
TRBJ2-4	TRBV28	NA	NA	CASSLVGLYGIQYF
TRBJ2-6	TRBV18	NA	NA	CASGRPYSGANVLTF
TRBJ2-1	TRBV5-1	NA	NA	CASKGGGSVDEQFF
TRBJ2-3	TRBV28	NA	TRBD2	CASTLAGGPPRTDTQYF
TRBJ2-7	TRBV12-3/TRBV12-4	NA	TRBD2	CASNLGGLYEQYF
TRBJ2-7	TRBV28	once	NA	CASSSPRRSVYEQYF
TRBJ1-2	TRBV12-3/TRBV12-4	NA	TRBD1	CASSPGQGPGYTF
TRBJ1-2	TRBV10-3	few	NA	CAISESGPWNYGYTF
TRBJ2-5	TRBV18	once	NA	CASSPQSGIWTQYF
TRBJ2-3	TRBV29-1	NA	NA	CSVDMQVFTDTQYF
TRBJ2-1	TRBV4-2	NA	NA	CASSQDAGSYNEQFF
TRBJ2-3	TRBV9	NA	TRBD2	CASSVAASGSIGTDTQYF
TRBJ2-3	TRBV24-1	NA	NA	CATSGGQIPDTQYF
TRBJ2-3	TRBV10-1	NA	NA	CASSLSCNTQYF
TRBJ1-4	TRBV6-4	NA	NA	CASSEGHPREKLFF
TRBJ1-1	TRBV7-3	NA	TRBD1	CASSSQGAVGEAFF
TRBJ2-6	TRBV6-6	few	NA	CASSYWARSGANVLTF
TRBJ2-5	TRBV11-2	NA	NA	CASSLTRTASQETQYF
TRBJ2-2	TRBV28	NA	TRBD2	CASSLTRTRLKSTGELFF